The 26 T cell receptor beta chains below all came from one sample that was sequenced in a study of blood T cell repertoires in COVID-19. Sequencing was performed with immunoSEQ multiplex PCR; in TCRdb, only in-frame clones are kept and a portion is missing. The repertoire has 150,000 to 200,000 clones, roughly 87% of them found once; the top ten carry around 8%. The sequenced sample consisted of peripheral blood. Receptor source: an older woman with COVID-19, enrolled during active disease.

The rearrangement links TRBV5-1 to TRBJ2-5; D not certain. The CDR3 has 15 amino acids. Trimming took off 4 bases at V and 1 base at J, with 14 bases between the two ends. Germline values: CDR1 SGHRS, CDR2 YFSETQ. CDR3 amino acids: CASSLTVRSQETQYF. The CDR3 nucleotides are TGCGCCAGCAGCCTGACGGTACGGAGCCAAGAGACCCAGTACTTC.

V usage is TRBV6-5 and J usage is TRBJ1-6; 7 bases line up with TRBD1. The CDR3 is 14 amino acids. Germline CDR1 is MNHEY and CDR2 is SVGAGI. Germline trimming cut 2 bases from V and 9 bases from J; bases unmatched to any gene: 4. The DNA of the CDR3 is TGTGCCAGCAGTTACAGGGGGCCCCCTTCACCCCTCCACTTT. It yields the protein CASSYRGPPSPLHF.

The V gene is TRBV11-3, the J gene TRBJ1-1, with D possibly matching TRBD1 (6 bases). V lost 5 bases and J lost 1, with 8 bases in between. CDR1 and CDR2 (germline): SGHNT, YENEEA. This CDR3 spans 13 amino acids. CDR3 DNA: TGTGCCAGCAGCGAGACAGGGAACACTGAAGCTTTCTTT. This translates into CASSETGNTEAFF.

CDR3 in amino acids: CASKNTGVHGYTF. In nucleotides, the CDR3 is TGTGCCAGCAAAAATACAGGGGTGCATGGCTACACCTTC. The chain has TRBV6-5 and TRBJ1-2, with 7 bases aligning to TRBD1. This CDR3 region has 13 residues. J was trimmed by 6 bases and V by 7 bases; bases with no gene match: 8. CDR1 is MNHEY, CDR2 SVGAGI, per germline.

The chain recombines TRBV9 with TRBJ1-5; D is unresolved. With 4 bases removed from V and 4 bases from J, the gap between germline ends came to 21 bases. The germline gives CDR1 SGDLS, CDR2 YYNGEE. The CDR3 has 17 residues. The CDR3 reads CASSPPLGDRFNQPQHF. DNA for the CDR3: TGTGCCAGCAGCCCTCCCCTCGGAGACCGGTTTAATCAGCCCCAGCATTTT.

The chain has TRBV6-5 and TRBJ1-1; no reliable D call. Trimming shortened V by 7 bases and J by 11 bases, and 26 bases separated the two germline ends. The germline V gene has CDR1 MNHEY and CDR2 SVGAGI. The CDR3 is 15 residues long. CDR3 loop: CASNPRPRGSEGAFF. In DNA, the CDR3 is TGTGCCAGCAATCCTCGACCGCGGGGTTCGGAAGGGGCTTTCTTT.

The V call is TRBV6-5, the J call TRBJ1-4; D is unclear. This CDR3 has 13 residues. Germline CDR1 and CDR2: MNHEY and SVGAGI. Trimming removed 2 bases from V and 5 bases from J, with 6 bases in between. The CDR3 spells CASSYGQNEKLFF. In DNA, the CDR3 is TGTGCCAGCAGTTACGGGCAGAATGAAAAACTGTTTTTT.

Note on this clone: A much larger clone differs from this one at a single base, so this may be a read error. The chain is built from TRBV6-5 and TRBJ1-1; TRBD1 matches 7 bases. The CDR3 is 13 amino acids. Trimming took 6 bases from V and 1 from J; bases not matched to a gene: 2. Germline V gene lookup returns CDR1 MNHEY and CDR2 SVGAGI. CDR3 sequence reads: CASSRDRNTEAFF. CDR3 in DNA: TGTGCCAGCAGCCGGGACAGGAACACTGAAGCTTTCTTT.

The chain combines TRBV6-5 with TRBJ1-2, with TRBD1 as a possible D gene (6 bases). The CDR3 contains 14 residues. The ends were cut back, 2 bases at V and 4 bases at J, with 11 bases in the middle. From germline, CDR1 is MNHEY and CDR2 SVGAGI. The CDR3, as DNA: TGTGCCAGCAGTTACGTACAGGGCCTCTATGGCTACACCTTC. Protein: CASSYVQGLYGYTF.

This rearrangement joins TRBV7-2 to TRBJ1-4; no clear D gene. The V end lost 1 base, the J end lost 1 base, and 7 bases lay between the germline ends. Germline values: CDR1 SGHTA, CDR2 FQGNSA. The CDR3 is made up of 15 amino acids. In DNA, the CDR3 is TGTGCCAGCAGCTTAGTCTACGGAACTAATGAAAAACTGTTTTTT. This sequence encodes CASSLVYGTNEKLFF.

With regard to this clone: Mismatch with germline at one junction end may stem from a read error. This chain connects TRBV12-3 or TRBV12-4 to TRBJ2-5; D is possibly TRBD2 (5 bases). This CDR3 is 11 amino acids long. CDR3 DNA sequence: TGTGCCACCAGTTCGGAGGCGACCCAGTACTTC. Protein product: CATSSEATQYF.

The rearrangement uses TRBV19 and TRBJ1-3, with 9 bases lining up with TRBD1. The CDR3 spans 16 residues. Trimming removed 10 bases from V and 1 base from J; junction bases left unmatched: 11. The germline V gene has CDR1 LNHDA and CDR2 SQIVND (reference sequence). The chain's CDR3 is CATRHIQGASGNTIYF. In DNA form, the CDR3 reads TGTGCCACCCGGCATATACAGGGGGCTTCTGGAAACACCATATATTTT.

The chain combines TRBV7-9 with TRBJ1-2; 8 bases map to TRBD1. This CDR3 has 15 residues. Germline lookup yields CDR1 SEHNR and CDR2 FQNEAQ (reference sequence). V trimming: 5 bases; J trimming: 4 bases; junction bases outside the gene matches: 9. The CDR3: CASSQTGDHPYGYTF. DNA for the CDR3: TGTGCCAGCAGCCAGACAGGGGACCATCCCTATGGCTACACCTTC. The variable domain in full, with the rest retrieved from reference TRBV7-9 and TRBJ1-2, is DTGVSQNPRHKITKRGQNVTFRCDPISEHNRLYWYRQTLGQGPEFLTYFQNEAQLEKSRLLSDRFSAERPKGSFSTLEIQRTEQGDSAMYLCASSQTGDHPYGYTFGSGTRLTVV.

The rearrangement joins TRBV28 to TRBJ2-1; D gene ambiguous. The CDR3 contains 16 residues. Germline-derived CDR1 and CDR2 are MDHEN and SYDVKM. V lost 2 bases and J 0 bases, leaving 11 bases between the germline ends. DNA of the CDR3: TGTGCCAGCAGTTTAATATCGCGGAGCTCCTACAATGAGCAGTTCTTC. Protein: CASSLISRSSYNEQFF.

The V gene is TRBV19, the J gene TRBJ1-5; tentatively, D is TRBD1 (5 bases). The germline V gene has CDR1 LNHDA and CDR2 SQIVND (reference sequence). This CDR3 comprises 15 residues. The V end was cut by 5 bases, the J end by 5 bases, with 16 bases between. The CDR3 here is CASSPMGGSDQPQHF. The CDR3 DNA reads TGTGCCAGTAGTCCCATGGGGGGTTCGGATCAGCCCCAGCATTTT.

V is TRBV5-1 and J is TRBJ2-1, with D perhaps matching TRBD2 (6 bases). Trimming left V 5 bases short and J 0 bases short, with 18 bases between. This CDR3 region has 17 residues. Germline V gene lookup returns CDR1 SGHRS and CDR2 YFSETQ. The CDR3 loop is CASSPAGSFGSYNEQFF. The CDR3 DNA reads TGCGCCAGCAGTCCTGCGGGATCTTTCGGCTCCTACAATGAGCAGTTCTTC.

Comments on this clone: This sample includes further DNA sequences coding for the same CDR3. The gene calls are TRBV19 and TRBJ2-1, with a possible D match to TRBD1 (5 bases). Per the germline V gene, CDR1 is LNHDA and CDR2 is SQIVND (reference sequence). This CDR3 is built from 15 residues. The V end lost 1 base, the J end lost 0 bases, and 7 bases lay between the germline ends. DNA for the CDR3: TGTGCCAGTAGTATAGGGCAGGGCTCCTACAATGAGCAGTTCTTC. It is translated as CASSIGQGSYNEQFF.

The CDR3 spells CASSLVIGSSGPLTDTQYF. Here the CDR3 DNA reads TGTGCCAGCAGCTTAGTAATCGGCTCTAGCGGCCCCTTGACAGATACGCAGTATTTT. J is TRBJ2-3 and V is TRBV11-2; the match to TRBD2 covers 7 bases. From germline, CDR1 is SGHAT and CDR2 FQNNGV. The V segment lost 1 base and the J segment 3 bases; nucleotides outside the gene matches: 16. The CDR3 contains 19 residues.

The V and J genes are TRBV25-1 and TRBJ1-6; 8 bases agree with TRBD1. The V gene end was trimmed by 1 base and the J gene end by 7 bases; junction bases not matched to a gene: 3. The length of the CDR3 is 15 residues. Germline-derived CDR1 and CDR2 are MGHDK and SYGVNS. CDR3 residues: CASSEFRDRNSPLHF. In nucleotides, the CDR3 is TGTGCCAGCAGTGAATTCAGGGACAGGAATTCACCCCTCCACTTT.

The chain is built from TRBV6-4 and TRBJ2-1; TRBD2 matches 8 bases. This CDR3 has 14 residues. CDR1 and CDR2 (germline): MRHNA, SNTAGT. The V segment lost 3 bases and the J segment 8 bases; nucleotides outside the gene matches: 6. The CDR3 DNA follows: TGTGCCAGCAGTGAGCGGACTAGCCGGGATGAGCAGTTCTTC. This gives the protein CASSERTSRDEQFF.

This clone was seen a single time. The chain joins TRBV19 to TRBJ1-4, with 7 bases aligning to TRBD1. The ends lost 5 bases at V and 0 bases at J; junction bases unmatched: 3. The CDR3 is 15 residues long. CDR1 is LNHDA, CDR2 SQIVND, per germline (reference sequence). CDR3 amino acids: CASSPGTATNEKLFF. The CDR3 DNA reads as TGTGCCAGTAGTCCCGGGACAGCAACTAATGAAAAACTGTTTTTT. Combining the CDR3 with reference TRBV19 and TRBJ1-4 gives the whole variable domain DGGITQSPKYLFRKEGQNVTLSCEQNLNHDAMYWYRQDPGQGLRLIYYSQIVNDFQKGDIAEGYSVSREKKESFPLTVTSAQKNPTAFYLCASSPGTATNEKLFFGSGTQLSVL.

The chain is built from TRBV7-8 and TRBJ2-1; 8 positions match TRBD2. Trimming took 4 bases from V and 2 from J; bases not matched to a gene: 1. CDR1 is SGHVS, CDR2 FQNEAQ, per germline. This CDR3 contains 14 residues. This chain's CDR3 is CASSSGGAYNEQFF. The CDR3 DNA is TGTGCCAGCAGCTCCGGGGGGGCCTACAATGAGCAGTTCTTC.

This clone is a singleton in its sample. V gene TRBV7-3 combines with J gene TRBJ1-1, with a tentative D call TRBD1 (5 bases). Per germline, CDR1 SGHTA and CDR2 FQGTGA. The CDR3 has 14 residues. Trimming took 6 bases from V and 4 from J, leaving 15 bases between them. CDR3 in amino acids: CASRSRAGSTEAFF. CDR3 sequence (DNA): TGTGCCAGCAGAAGTCGCGCAGGGTCCACTGAAGCTTTCTTT.

The chain combines TRBV7-9 with TRBJ1-4, with D uncertain. Trimming left V 5 bases short and J 5 bases short, with 9 bases between. The CDR3 runs to 13 residues. Germline assignment: CDR1 SEHNR and CDR2 FQNEAQ (reference sequence). CDR3 amino acids: CASSTGRNEKLFF. DNA for the CDR3: TGTGCCAGCAGCACTGGGAGGAATGAAAAACTGTTTTTT.

The chain recombines TRBV19 with TRBJ2-1; perhaps TRBD2 as D (6 bases). With 5 bases removed from V and 3 bases from J, the gap between germline ends came to 11 bases. CDR3 length: 14 amino acids. Germline V CDR1 and CDR2: LNHDA, SQIVND (reference sequence). In DNA, the CDR3 is TGTGCCAGTAGTTCGCGGGGTAGCTACAATGAGCAGTTCTTC. It codes for CASSSRGSYNEQFF.

This clone turned up a few times. The chain recombines TRBV5-6 with TRBJ1-3, with D uncertain. Germline V gene sequence: CDR1 SGHDT, CDR2 YYEEEE. The CDR3 is 10 residues long. V lost 8 bases and J 2 bases, leaving 2 bases between the germline ends. The CDR3: CASTGNTIYF. Here the CDR3 DNA reads TGTGCCAGTACTGGAAACACCATATATTTT.